The T cell receptor (beta chain) under discussion was sequenced for a study of T cell responses to AZD1222 COVID-19 vaccine. Points from the study as a whole: Close to half of all spike-specific TCRs reportedly target regions of the variants that are unmutated. Just a handful of AZD1222 recipients were seropositive at baseline. It should be noted that donors were predominantly white British and more often female, and clonal diversity was possibly underestimated.

Produced via immunoSEQ multiplex PCR; TCRdb's table is partial and in-frame only. This sample has more than 30,000 clones, with 80% to 95% found just once. Regarding this clone: Antigen: not known.

The germline V gene has CDR1 MNHEY and CDR2 SVGAGI. The CDR3 contains 14 residues. V gave up 10 bases and J gave up 8 bases; unmatched junction bases: 13. The TCR originated in an adult in good health. The sequencing here drew on peripheral blood, taken on day 0 of AZD1222 vaccination. The chain combines TRBV6-5 with TRBJ2-1, with 8 bases identical to TRBD1. The CDR3 DNA is TGTGCCACCACCTCTTCGGGACAGGCCTATGAGCAGTTCTTC. Protein sequence: CATTSSGQAYEQFF.